These T cell receptor beta chains were read from a single sample in a study of shared clonotypes between healthy human individuals. Using immunoSEQ multiplex PCR, the repertoire was profiled, and TCRdb retains in-frame clones only, with some absent. There are roughly 2 million clones in the sample; about 95% occur only once, and 0.85% to 1.2% lies in the top ten. Sequenced: naive CD8+ T cells sorted from blood. The source of these receptors is a man aged 18 to 35 in good health. Both conserved end residues are part of each CDR3. The D gene is left open where the match is weak. Some rows have no size entry. The others give once, few or many, or a class for an expanded clone.

length: 13; size: -; V: TRBV7-2; J: TRBJ2-1; D: -; CDR3: CASSPVDRNEQFF; DNA: TGTGCCAGCAGCCCTGTGGACCGAAATGAGCAGTTCTTC
length: 17; size: -; V: TRBV5-1; J: TRBJ1-1; D: -; CDR3: CASSLRDGRTMNTEAFF; DNA: TGCGCCAGCAGCCTCCGGGACGGAAGAACTATGAACACTGAAGCTTTCTTT
length: 16; size: -; V: TRBV27; J: TRBJ2-7; D: -; CDR3: CASSLGVGQGENEQYF; DNA: TGTGCCAGCAGCCTTGGGGTAGGGCAGGGAGAGAACGAGCAGTACTTC
length: 16; size: -; V: TRBV13; J: TRBJ2-1; D: TRBD2; CDR3: CASSFLAGEWYNEQFF; DNA: TGTGCCAGCAGCTTCCTAGCGGGGGAGTGGTACAATGAGCAGTTCTTC
length: 12; size: -; V: TRBV14; J: TRBJ2-7; D: -; CDR3: CASSQDPWEQYF; DNA: TGTGCCAGCAGCCAAGATCCGTGGGAGCAGTACTTC
length: 16; size: -; V: TRBV7-8; J: TRBJ2-7; D: TRBD1; CDR3: CASSLAPGTGPPEQYF; DNA: TGTGCCAGCAGCTTAGCGCCCGGGACAGGTCCCCCCGAGCAGTACTTC
length: 17; size: -; V: TRBV15; J: TRBJ2-5; D: TRBD2; CDR3: CATSRDRLAESGETQYF; DNA: TGTGCCACCAGCAGAGATCGACTAGCGGAGAGTGGGGAGACCCAGTACTTC
length: 17; size: -; V: TRBV4-3; J: TRBJ2-3; D: TRBD2; CDR3: CASSQDAAGGRTDTQYF; DNA: TGCGCCAGCAGCCAAGATGCAGCGGGAGGGCGAACAGATACGCAGTATTTT
length: 15; size: -; V: TRBV6-1; J: TRBJ1-4; D: -; CDR3: CASSDGAPFSEKLFF; DNA: TGTGCCAGCAGTGACGGGGCGCCTTTCAGTGAAAAACTGTTTTTT
length: 15; size: -; V: TRBV5-3; J: TRBJ1-5; D: -; CDR3: CARSPGRESNQPQHF; DNA: TGTGCCAGAAGCCCGGGGAGGGAGAGCAATCAGCCCCAGCATTTT
length: 14; size: -; V: TRBV7-9; J: TRBJ1-2; D: -; CDR3: CASSLTGHLDGYTF; DNA: TGTGCCAGCAGCTTAACGGGACACCTGGATGGCTACACCTTC
length: 16; size: -; V: TRBV4-1; J: TRBJ1-5; D: TRBD1; CDR3: CASSQRTGGSNQPQHF; DNA: TGCGCCAGCAGCCAGAGGACAGGGGGAAGCAATCAGCCCCAGCATTTT
length: 18; size: once; V: TRBV13; J: TRBJ2-3; D: TRBD2; CDR3: CASSSGTDIAGDTDTQYF; DNA: TGTGCCAGCAGCTCAGGGACGGATATAGCGGGGGACACAGATACGCAGTATTTT
length: 15; size: -; V: TRBV4-1; J: TRBJ2-7; D: TRBD1; CDR3: CASSPGQGASYEQYF; DNA: TGCGCCAGCAGCCCAGGACAGGGGGCCTCCTACGAGCAGTACTTC
length: 11; size: -; V: TRBV7-9; J: TRBJ2-3; D: -; CDR3: CASSFEGTQYF; DNA: TGTGCCAGCAGCTTCGAAGGTACGCAGTATTTT
length: 14; size: -; V: TRBV4-3; J: TRBJ2-1; D: -; CDR3: CASSPMEGAPEQFF; DNA: TGCGCCAGCAGCCCCATGGAGGGAGCCCCCGAGCAGTTCTTC
length: 15; size: -; V: TRBV9; J: TRBJ2-1; D: TRBD2; CDR3: CASSPSGVALDEQFF; DNA: TGTGCCAGCAGCCCGAGCGGGGTAGCTTTGGATGAGCAGTTCTTC